Below are 4 T cell receptor beta chains sequenced from a single sample in a study of cytomegalovirus exposure and HLA in healthy donors. Researchers ran the PCR with 60 Vbeta and 13 Jbeta primers. Clones were read by immunoSEQ multiplex PCR, and TCRdb kept only the in-frame ones, dropping some. The sample gives approximately 100,000 clones, about two thirds of which show up once; 1.2% is in the top ten. Material: PBMCs. The receptors derive from a female donor in good health and CMV-seronegative.

The rearrangement links TRBV19 to TRBJ2-7; possibly TRBD2 for D (5 bases). The germline V and J ends were trimmed by 6 bases and 1 base, with 10 bases remaining between them. Germline V gives CDR1 LNHDA, CDR2 SQIVND (reference sequence). The CDR3 consists of 13 residues. This chain's CDR3 is CASRASLSYEQYF. The CDR3 DNA is TGTGCCAGTAGGGCTAGCCTTTCCTACGAGCAGTACTTC.

V is TRBV18 and J is TRBJ2-7, with TRBD1 identical over 7 bases. The CDR3 extends over 14 amino acids. V gave up 3 bases and J gave up 3 bases; unmatched junction bases: 5. Germline lookup yields CDR1 KGHSH and CDR2 LQKENI. The CDR3 nucleotides read TGTGCCAGCTCACCCCGGCAGGGGGTCTACGAGCAGTACTTC. This translates into CASSPRQGVYEQYF.

V usage is TRBV7-2 and J usage is TRBJ2-7; 10 bases agree with TRBD2. Germline V lookup: CDR1 SGHTA, CDR2 FQGNSA. The CDR3 totals 15 residues. The junction had 8 bases not matched to a gene; V was cut back by 5 bases and J by 4 bases. In nucleotides, the CDR3 is TGTGCCAGCAGCCTAAGCGGGGGGGCCAGGTACGAGCAGTACTTC. This encodes CASSLSGGARYEQYF.

The sample holds a few counts of this clone. The chain couples TRBV6-5 to TRBJ1-2, with D unresolved. Between the trimmed V and J ends, which lost 6 bases and 4 bases, there was a span of 12 bases. Germline V gene data show CDR1 as MNHEY and CDR2 as SVGAGI. This CDR3 contains 13 residues. The CDR3 region is CASSPGKTYGYTF. The CDR3, as DNA: TGTGCCAGCAGCCCCGGGAAGACCTATGGCTACACCTTC.